Each of the 17 T cell receptor beta chains below was sequenced from the same sample in a study of T-cell memory formation after mild COVID-19. TCRdb analysed the 5' RACE reads with MiXCR anew, one entry per CDR3 protein. This sample carries more than 250,000 distinct CDR3 sequences, roughly 18% of them seen once, and the ten largest clones take roughly 24%. The specimen sequenced was PBMCs or a T cell subset sorted from them (not recorded which). These receptors were taken from a man between 18 and 29 years old who had mild COVID-19 (a few samples of this study predate the infection). Cell type and time point are not known.

The V and J genes are TRBV7-2 and TRBJ2-7, with TRBD1 matching over 7 bases. Losses at the gene ends were 1 base for V and 5 bases for J; bases not matched to a gene: 8. Germline assignment: CDR1 SGHTA and CDR2 FQGNSA. There are 15 residues in the CDR3. The CDR3 DNA reads TGTGCCAGCAGCTTAGGGACCGACAGGGTCGACGAGCAGTACGTC. Encoded protein: CASSLGTDRVDEQYV.

A few counts support this clonotype. The chain joins TRBV12-3 or TRBV12-4 to TRBJ1-5, with D hard to call. The CDR3 length is 15 residues. Trimming left V 3 bases short and J 0 bases short, with 9 bases between. CDR3 in DNA: TGTGCCAGCAGTTTTAAGGGAGCTAGCAATCAGCCCCAGCATTTT. This sequence encodes CASSFKGASNQPQHF.

This chain joins TRBV4-1 and TRBJ2-5; 9 bases match TRBD2. CDR3 length equals 16 residues. The J segment lost 4 bases and the V segment lost 1 base, leaving 7 bases of the junction unmatched. Germline loops: CDR1 MGHRA, CDR2 YSYEKL. CDR3 bases: TGCGCCAGCAGCCAAGCGGTAGCGGGGGCCAGAGAGACCCAGTACTTC. This encodes CASSQAVAGARETQYF.

V usage is TRBV6-2 or TRBV6-3 and J usage is TRBJ2-3; no clear D. V was trimmed by 1 base and J by 2 bases, leaving 1 base between them. Germline V CDR1 and CDR2: MNHEY, SVGEGT. CDR3 length: 12 amino acids. CDR3 sequence reads: CASSYFTDTQYF. The DNA for the CDR3 is TGTGCCAGCAGTTACTTCACAGATACGCAGTATTTT.

This clonotype occurred once. The chain links TRBV19 to TRBJ2-1; D not certain. CDR1 LNHDA and CDR2 SQIVND come from the germline V gene (reference sequence). The V gene lost 0 bases and the J gene lost 2 bases, with 11 bases spanning the gap. There are 16 residues in the CDR3. The CDR3 loop is CASSIDRGAPYNEQFF. In DNA form, the CDR3 reads TGTGCCAGTAGTATAGATCGAGGAGCCCCCTACAATGAGCAGTTCTTC.

As DNA, the CDR3 is TGTGCCAGCAGTTTATTGCGGTTGCCCTACGAGCAGTACGTC. It translates to CASSLLRLPYEQYV. The rearrangement joins TRBV28 to TRBJ2-7; D gene uncertain. The CDR3 runs to 14 residues. The V gene's germline CDR1 is MDHEN and CDR2 SYDVKM. The ends were cut back, 1 base at V and 2 bases at J, with 9 bases in the middle.

The rearrangement links TRBV18 to TRBJ1-6, with TRBD1 matching over 9 bases. The V gene end was trimmed by 6 bases and the J gene end by 10 bases; junction bases not matched to a gene: 4. The CDR3 runs to 13 residues. Per the germline V gene, CDR1 is KGHSH and CDR2 is LQKENI. CDR3 sequence (DNA): TGTGCCAGCTCCGGGGACAGGGAATCACCCCTCCACTTT. Protein: CASSGDRESPLHF.

The genes are TRBV11-2 and TRBJ2-3, with D perhaps matching TRBD1 (6 bases). V was clipped by 4 bases and J by 2 bases, with 19 bases between them. Germline V gene sequence: CDR1 SGHAT, CDR2 FQNNGV. This CDR3 has 17 residues. The CDR3 reads CASSSARTETDTDTQYF. CDR3 DNA sequence: TGTGCCAGCAGCTCCGCAAGGACAGAGACTGACACAGATACGCAGTATTTT.

This clonotype has at least ten counts. This rearrangement joins TRBV20-1 to TRBJ1-2; TRBD1 might be the D (5 bases). Germline V gene lookup returns CDR1 DFQATT and CDR2 SNEGSKA (reference sequence). Trimming removed 6 bases from V and 5 bases from J, with 19 bases in between. CDR3 length: 14 amino acids. The CDR3: CSATGGGSPYGYTF. The CDR3 nucleotides are TGCAGTGCCACCGGGGGGGGAAGCCCATATGGCTACACCTTC.

This clonotype was observed at least ten times. The V gene is TRBV7-2, the J gene TRBJ2-5; D ambiguous. The CDR3 contains 12 residues. V lost 2 bases and J 8 bases, leaving 9 bases between the germline ends. Germline V gives CDR1 SGHTA, CDR2 FQGNSA. The CDR3 DNA reads TGTGCCAGCAGCTTATTAAGATCCACCCAGTACTTC. Residues: CASSLLRSTQYF.

The chain links TRBV12-3 or TRBV12-4 to TRBJ2-7; D remains ambiguous. The CDR3 is made up of 13 amino acids. Trimming cost V 6 bases and J 0 bases, with 9 bases left between them. Here the CDR3 reads CASRQYGSYEQYF. CDR3 DNA sequence: TGTGCCAGCAGGCAATATGGCTCCTACGAGCAGTACTTC.

The J gene is TRBJ2-2, the V gene TRBV7-3; 7 nucleotides align to TRBD1. This CDR3 region has 15 residues. Unmatched junction bases numbered 4, after V lost 4 bases and J lost 2 bases. Germline CDR1 is SGHTA and CDR2 is FQGTGA. CDR3 sequence: CASSSGQINTGELFF. CDR3 DNA: TGTGCCAGCAGCTCGGGACAGATAAACACCGGGGAGCTGTTTTTT.

The chain recombines TRBV18 with TRBJ2-6, with D maybe TRBD2 (5 bases). CDR3 length: 15 residues. Between the trimmed V and J ends, which lost 3 bases and 4 bases, there was a span of 10 bases. Germline CDR1 and CDR2: KGHSH and LQKENI. The CDR3 is CASSPGASGANVLTF. DNA for the CDR3: TGTGCCAGCTCACCGGGAGCATCCGGGGCCAACGTCCTGACTTTC.

This clonotype was seen repeatedly, ten times or more. J is TRBJ2-3 and V is TRBV7-2; D is unclear. Trimming removed 5 bases at V and 2 bases at J, with 5 bases between. The germline V gene encodes CDR1 SGHTA and CDR2 FQGNSA. This CDR3 contains 12 residues. CDR3 amino acids: CASSPPTDTQYF. CDR3 coding DNA: TGTGCCAGCAGCCCCCCCACAGATACGCAGTATTTT.

V usage is TRBV7-2 and J usage is TRBJ2-7, with no clear D. CDR1 is SGHTA, CDR2 FQGNSA, per germline. The germline V and J ends were trimmed by 4 bases and 2 bases, with 9 bases remaining between them. The CDR3 consists of 13 residues. The CDR3 loop is CASSSARAYEQYF. CDR3 nucleotide sequence: TGTGCCAGCAGCTCGGCAAGGGCCTACGAGCAGTACTTC.

This sequence joins TRBV6-2 or TRBV6-3 and TRBJ2-3; possibly TRBD1 or TRBD2 for D (5 bases each). Germline V gives CDR1 MNHEY, CDR2 SVGEGT. The CDR3 is 13 amino acids. Trimming left V 2 bases short and J 8 bases short, with 11 bases between. Here the CDR3 reads CASSYVGVITQYF. The CDR3 coding sequence is TGTGCCAGCAGTTACGTGGGGGTAATTACGCAGTATTTT.

The rearrangement links TRBV5-5 to TRBJ2-3, with D perhaps TRBD2 (5 bases). The germline V and J ends were trimmed by 7 bases and 5 bases, with 14 bases remaining between them. The CDR3 contains 13 residues. CDR1 SGHKS and CDR2 YYEKEE come from the germline V gene (reference sequence). The CDR3 is CASGDVAGDTQYF. The CDR3 nucleotides read TGTGCCAGCGGAGACGTGGCGGGAGATACGCAGTATTTT.